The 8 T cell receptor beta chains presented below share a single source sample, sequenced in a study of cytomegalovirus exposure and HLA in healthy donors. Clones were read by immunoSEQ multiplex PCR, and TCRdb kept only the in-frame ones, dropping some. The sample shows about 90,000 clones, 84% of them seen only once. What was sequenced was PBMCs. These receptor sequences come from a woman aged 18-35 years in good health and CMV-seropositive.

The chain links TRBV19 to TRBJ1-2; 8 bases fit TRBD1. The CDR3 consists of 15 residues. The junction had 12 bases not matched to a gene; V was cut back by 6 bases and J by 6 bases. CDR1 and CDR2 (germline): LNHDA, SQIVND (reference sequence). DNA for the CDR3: TGTGCCAGTAGCTTCCCTGACAGGGGTGCCGATGGCTACACCTTC. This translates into CASSFPDRGADGYTF. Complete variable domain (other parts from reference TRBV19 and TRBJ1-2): DGGITQSPKYLFRKEGQNVTLSCEQNLNHDAMYWYRQDPGQGLRLIYYSQIVNDFQKGDIAEGYSVSREKKESFPLTVTSAQKNPTAFYLCASSFPDRGADGYTFGSGTRLTVV.

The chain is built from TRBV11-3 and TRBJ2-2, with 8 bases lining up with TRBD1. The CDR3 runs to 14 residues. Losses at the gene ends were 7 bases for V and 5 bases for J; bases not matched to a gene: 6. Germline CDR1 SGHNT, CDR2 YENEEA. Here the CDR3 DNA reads TGTGCCAGCAACCGGGACAGGCAGACCGGGGAGCTGTTTTTT. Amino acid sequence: CASNRDRQTGELFF.

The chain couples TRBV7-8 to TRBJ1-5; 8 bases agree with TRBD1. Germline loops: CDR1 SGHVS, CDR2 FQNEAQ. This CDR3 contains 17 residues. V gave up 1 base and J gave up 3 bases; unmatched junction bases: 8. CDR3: CASSLGFGTGLNQPQHF. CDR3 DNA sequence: TGTGCCAGCAGCTTAGGGTTCGGGACAGGTCTCAATCAGCCCCAGCATTTT.

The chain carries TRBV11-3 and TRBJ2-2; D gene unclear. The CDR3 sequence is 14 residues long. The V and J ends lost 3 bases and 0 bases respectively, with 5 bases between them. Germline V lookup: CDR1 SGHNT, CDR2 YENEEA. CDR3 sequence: CASSFLANTGELFF. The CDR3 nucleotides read TGTGCCAGCAGCTTTTTAGCGAACACCGGGGAGCTGTTTTTT.

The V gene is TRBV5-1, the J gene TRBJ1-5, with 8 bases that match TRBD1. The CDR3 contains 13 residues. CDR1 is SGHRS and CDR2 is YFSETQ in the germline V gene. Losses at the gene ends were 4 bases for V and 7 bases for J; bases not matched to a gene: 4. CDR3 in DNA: TGCGCCAGCAGCAGGACAGGGAGCCAGCCCCAGCATTTT. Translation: CASSRTGSQPQHF. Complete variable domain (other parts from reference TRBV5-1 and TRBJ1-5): KAGVTQTPRYLIKTRGQQVTLSCSPISGHRSVSWYQQTPGQGLQFLFEYFSETQRNKGNFPGRFSGRQFSNSRSEMNVSTLELGDSALYLCASSRTGSQPQHFGDGTRLSIL.

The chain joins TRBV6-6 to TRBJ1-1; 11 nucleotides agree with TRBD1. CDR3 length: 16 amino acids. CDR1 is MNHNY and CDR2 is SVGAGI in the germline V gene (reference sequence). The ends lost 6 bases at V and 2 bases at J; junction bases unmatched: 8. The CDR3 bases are TGTGCCAGCAGAGACCGGGACAGGGGGATAAACACTGAAGCTTTCTTT. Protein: CASRDRDRGINTEAFF.

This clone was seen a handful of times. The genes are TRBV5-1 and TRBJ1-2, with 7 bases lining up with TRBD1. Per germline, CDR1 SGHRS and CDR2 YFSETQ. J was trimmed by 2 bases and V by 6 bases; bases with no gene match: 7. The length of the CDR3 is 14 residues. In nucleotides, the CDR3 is TGCGCCAGCAACCCGGGACAGACGAACTATGGCTACACCTTC. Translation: CASNPGQTNYGYTF. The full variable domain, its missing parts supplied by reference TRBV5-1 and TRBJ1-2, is KAGVTQTPRYLIKTRGQQVTLSCSPISGHRSVSWYQQTPGQGLQFLFEYFSETQRNKGNFPGRFSGRQFSNSRSEMNVSTLELGDSALYLCASNPGQTNYGYTFGSGTRLTVV.

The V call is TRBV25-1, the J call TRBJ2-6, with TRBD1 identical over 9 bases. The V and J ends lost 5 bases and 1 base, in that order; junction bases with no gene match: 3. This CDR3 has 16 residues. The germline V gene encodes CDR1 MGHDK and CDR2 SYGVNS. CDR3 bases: TGTGCCAGCAGTCCGACAGGGGGGTCTGGGGCCAACGTCCTGACTTTC. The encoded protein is CASSPTGGSGANVLTF.